The sequence of this T cell receptor beta chain was determined in a study of blood T cell repertoires in COVID-19. The germline V gene has CDR1 SEHNR and CDR2 FQNEAQ (reference sequence). Trimming took 3 bases from V and 0 from J; bases not matched to a gene: 4. CDR3 length equals 15 residues. The table came from immunoSEQ multiplex PCR; TCRdb's copy has only in-frame clones and leaves some out. Here the sample spans some 380,000 clones, 88% being singletons. Sequenced input: PBMCs or T cells enriched from blood (not recorded which). The chain has TRBV7-9 and TRBJ2-5, with 7 bases lining up with TRBD2. The clonotype originates from a woman aged 40-49 years with acute COVID-19. This chain's CDR3 is CASSFMRGNQETQYF. CDR3 sequence (DNA): TGTGCCAGCAGCTTCATGCGGGGGAACCAAGAGACCCAGTACTTC.